This T cell receptor (beta chain) came from a study of T cell repertoires in cytomegalovirus infection. This clonotype occurred many times. Its target is not known. Germline V gene data show CDR1 as MNHNS and CDR2 as SASEGT. This CDR3 is 16 amino acids long. V lost 7 bases and J 2 bases, leaving 18 bases between the germline ends. TCRdb re-called the reads with MiXCR, one entry per CDR3 protein. The sample includes 650,000 to 900,000 distinct CDR3 sequences, approximately 30% of them seen just once. The J gene is TRBJ1-5, the V gene TRBV6-1; unclear D gene. The receptor was derived from a human donor in good health (CMV status not recorded). Some clones in this sample may be carry-over from other donors' samples. Here the sequenced sample was cultured CD8+ T cells from PBMCs, taken from culture after CMV antigen stimulation. CDR3 loop: CASTSGRHFGNQPQHF. Written as DNA, the CDR3 is TGTGCCAGCACCAGCGGTAGGCATTTCGGCAATCAGCCCCAGCATTTT.